One and the same sample provided the 16 T cell receptor beta chains below, sequenced in a study of T cell changes during pregnancy in multiple sclerosis. Sequencing was performed with immunoSEQ multiplex PCR; in TCRdb, only in-frame clones are kept and a portion is missing. This repertoire shows 60,000 to 85,000 clones, roughly 90% found once; its top ten account for 3.5% to 4.5%. The sample was peripheral blood, taken after pregnancy. The source of these receptors is a female donor in good health, enrolled as a control in a pregnancy study.

CDR3 bases: TGTGCCAGCAGCGTAGTCACGGACAGCTTCGGGGAGCTGTTTTTT. Protein: CASSVVTDSFGELFF. The rearrangement joins TRBV9 to TRBJ2-2; D possibly corresponds to TRBD1 (6 bases). The CDR3 is 15 residues long. Germline V lookup: CDR1 SGDLS, CDR2 YYNGEE. The V end lost 0 bases, the J end lost 7 bases, and 13 bases lay between the germline ends.

The chain carries TRBV4-1 and TRBJ1-2; perhaps TRBD1 as D (5 bases). The CDR3 is made up of 15 amino acids. Trimming cost V 4 bases and J 2 bases, with 14 bases left between them. Germline V gives CDR1 MGHRA, CDR2 YSYEKL. Here the CDR3 reads CASSPSNQGNYGYTF. The CDR3, as DNA: TGCGCCAGCAGCCCCTCCAACCAGGGAAACTATGGCTACACCTTC.

V gene TRBV7-6 combines with J gene TRBJ2-3; 13 bases agree with TRBD2. The length of the CDR3 is 20 residues. Looked up from germline, CDR1 is SGHVS and CDR2 is FNYEAQ. Trimming removed 4 bases from V and 4 bases from J; junction bases left unmatched: 17. The CDR3 DNA follows: TGTGCCAGCAGCTCCCACGCTATCCCCTGGACTAGCGGGAGCCCAGATACGCAGTATTTT. As protein: CASSSHAIPWTSGSPDTQYF. The variable domain in full, completed from reference TRBV7-6 and TRBJ2-3, reads GAGVSQSPRYKVTKRGQDVALRCDPISGHVSLYWYRQALGQGPEFLTYFNYEAQQDKSGLPNDRFSAERPEGSISTLTIQRTEQRDSAMYRCASSSHAIPWTSGSPDTQYFGPGTRLTVL.

The rearrangement joins TRBV28 to TRBJ1-4, with D possibly TRBD1 on 6 matching bases. The germline gives CDR1 MDHEN, CDR2 SYDVKM. The CDR3 is made up of 15 amino acids. Trimming left V 1 base short and J 8 bases short, with 14 bases between. DNA for the CDR3: TGTGCCAGCAGTTTATTGGGGGGGCGCGGAGAAAAACTGTTTTTT. Translating gives CASSLLGGRGEKLFF.

The chain has TRBV28 and TRBJ2-7; D is unclear. The CDR3 contains 12 residues. Trimming took off 6 bases at V and 4 bases at J, with 10 bases between the two ends. Germline loops: CDR1 MDHEN, CDR2 SYDVKM. CDR3 nucleotides: TGTGCCAGCAGCCCGGTCGTGTACGAGCAGTACTTC. Its protein product is CASSPVVYEQYF.

The chain joins TRBV6-1 to TRBJ2-3; the match to TRBD1 covers 7 bases. The junction had 9 bases not matched to a gene; V was cut back by 6 bases and J by 3 bases. The CDR3 consists of 15 residues. The germline gives CDR1 MNHNS, CDR2 SASEGT. The CDR3 nucleotides are TGTGCCAGCAGAACCGGACAGGTTAAGACAGATACGCAGTATTTT. Translation: CASRTGQVKTDTQYF.

This chain uses TRBV28 with TRBJ2-2, with D maybe TRBD1 (6 bases). The V end lost 5 bases, the J end lost 4 bases, and 14 bases lay between the germline ends. The CDR3 totals 15 residues. From germline, CDR1 is MDHEN and CDR2 SYDVKM. The CDR3 loop is CASSLSTGATGELFF. The CDR3 bases are TGTGCCAGCAGTCTCTCGACAGGAGCCACCGGGGAGCTGTTTTTT.

The V gene is TRBV5-1, the J gene TRBJ1-1; no clear D. The germline gives CDR1 SGHRS, CDR2 YFSETQ. The CDR3 is 12 residues long. The V end was cut by 1 base, the J end by 5 bases, with 6 bases between. Here the CDR3 DNA reads TGCGCCAGCAGCTTGCGAGGAACTGAAGCTTTCTTT. It specifies CASSLRGTEAFF. The complete variable domain, with remaining parts taken from reference TRBV5-1 and TRBJ1-1, reads KAGVTQTPRYLIKTRGQQVTLSCSPISGHRSVSWYQQTPGQGLQFLFEYFSETQRNKGNFPGRFSGRQFSNSRSEMNVSTLELGDSALYLCASSLRGTEAFFGQGTRLTVV.

This chain connects TRBV28 to TRBJ2-5; 10 nucleotides agree with TRBD2. CDR3 length: 16 residues. V gave up 2 bases and J gave up 5 bases; unmatched junction bases: 8. The germline CDR1 and CDR2 sequences are MDHEN and SYDVKM. The CDR3 loop reads CASSLASGRAWETQYF. CDR3 in DNA: TGTGCCAGCAGTTTAGCCAGCGGGAGGGCATGGGAGACCCAGTACTTC.

V is TRBV19 and J is TRBJ2-3, with 9 bases that match TRBD2. The CDR3 is 16 amino acids. The V segment lost 1 base and the J segment 5 bases; nucleotides outside the gene matches: 7. Germline CDR1 reads LNHDA; CDR2 reads SQIVND (reference sequence). The CDR3 reads CASSIAGGGAGDTQYF. CDR3 sequence (DNA): TGTGCCAGTAGTATAGCTGGCGGGGGGGCAGGAGATACGCAGTATTTT.

This sequence joins TRBV11-2 and TRBJ2-7; TRBD1 aligns across 7 bases. V shed 9 bases, J shed 4 bases, and the junction held 6 bases outside the gene matches. CDR3 length: 12 residues. CDR1 and CDR2 from the germline V gene are SGHAT and FQNNGV. CDR3 protein: CASRWTGYEQYF. In DNA form, the CDR3 reads TGTGCCAGTCGGTGGACAGGTTACGAGCAGTACTTC.

This clone was found once. The CDR3 coding sequence is TGTGCCAGCAGCGGGACAGGGGCCAACGTCCTGACTTTC. Its translation is CASSGTGANVLTF. This rearrangement joins TRBV5-6 to TRBJ2-6; D perhaps matches TRBD1 (6 bases). Germline V gene data show CDR1 as SGHDT and CDR2 as YYEEEE. This CDR3 is built from 13 residues. V lost 4 bases and J lost 4, with 6 bases in between. Full variable domain (rest looked up from reference TRBV5-6 and TRBJ2-6): DAGVTQSPTHLIKTRGQQVTLRCSPKSGHDTVSWYQQALGQGPQFIFQYYEEEERQRGNFPDRFSGHQFPNYSSELNVNALLLGDSALYLCASSGTGANVLTFGAGSRLTVL.

The chain employs TRBV11-2 and TRBJ2-7; TRBD1 might be the D (6 bases). V gave up 4 bases and J gave up 5 bases, with 12 bases separating them. The CDR3 has 13 amino acids. CDR1 SGHAT and CDR2 FQNNGV come from the germline V gene. CDR3 DNA: TGTGCCAGCAGCTCGACACAGGGCCACGAGCAGTACTTC. Its translation: CASSSTQGHEQYF. The entire variable domain, with the rest obtained from reference TRBV11-2 and TRBJ2-7, is as follows: EAGVAQSPRYKIIEKRQSVAFWCNPISGHATLYWYQQILGQGPKLLIQFQNNGVVDDSQLPKDRFSAERLKGVDSTLKIQPAKLEDSAVYLCASSSTQGHEQYFGPGTRLTVT.

The rearrangement links TRBV7-9 to TRBJ1-4, with 8 bases matching TRBD1. V shed 1 base, J shed 5 bases, and the junction held 3 bases outside the gene matches. Looked up from germline, CDR1 is SEHNR and CDR2 is FQNEAQ (reference sequence). The CDR3 contains 15 residues. As DNA, the CDR3 is TGTGCCAGCAGCTTAGTCGCAGGGGGCAATGAAAAACTGTTTTTT. It is translated as CASSLVAGGNEKLFF.

The sample holds one count of this clone. This sequence joins TRBV27 and TRBJ2-7, with D possibly TRBD1 on 6 matching bases. V shed 5 bases and J shed 2 bases, with 13 bases lying between them. The CDR3 contains 14 residues. Germline V gives CDR1 MNHEY, CDR2 SMNVEV (reference sequence). CDR3 coding DNA: TGTGCCAGCAGTATTACTACAGGGACCTACGAGCAGTACTTC. As protein: CASSITTGTYEQYF.

The chain recombines TRBV27 with TRBJ1-2, with TRBD1 identical over 8 bases. This CDR3 is 15 amino acids long. Germline V gene lookup returns CDR1 MNHEY and CDR2 SMNVEV (reference sequence). V was pared by 3 bases and J by 5 bases, with 8 bases of the junction left unmatched. CDR3 loop: CASSFLDRGSYGYTF. CDR3 nucleotide sequence: TGTGCCAGCAGTTTTCTCGACAGGGGCAGTTATGGCTACACCTTC.